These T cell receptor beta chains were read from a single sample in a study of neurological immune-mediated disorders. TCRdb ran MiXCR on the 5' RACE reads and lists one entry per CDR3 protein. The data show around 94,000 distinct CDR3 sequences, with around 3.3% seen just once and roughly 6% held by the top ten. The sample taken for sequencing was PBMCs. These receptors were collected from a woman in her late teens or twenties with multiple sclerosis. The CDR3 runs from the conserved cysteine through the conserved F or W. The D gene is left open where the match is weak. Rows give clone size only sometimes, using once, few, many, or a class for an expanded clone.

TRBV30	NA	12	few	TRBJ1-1	TGTGCCTGGAGTCGGAGTGGACCCGAAGCTTTCTTT	CAWSRSGPEAFF
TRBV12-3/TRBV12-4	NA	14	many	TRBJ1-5	TGTGCCAGCAGTTTTAACAGGGTTGACAGGTCCCAGCATTTT	CASSFNRVDRSQHF
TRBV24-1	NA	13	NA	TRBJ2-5	TGTGCCACCAGAGGGGACGGAGAAGTGACCCAGTACTTC	CATRGDGEVTQYF
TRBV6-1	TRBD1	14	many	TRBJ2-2	TGTGCCAGCAGGGACAGGGGCGGTACCGGGGAGCTGTTTTTT	CASRDRGGTGELFF
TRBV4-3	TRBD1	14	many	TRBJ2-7	TGCGCCAGCAGCCCCGGGACAGGGGCCTACGAGCAGTACTTC	CASSPGTGAYEQYF
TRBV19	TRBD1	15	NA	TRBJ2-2	TGTGCCAGTAGTCGACAGGGGTTGGGCACCGGGGAGCTGTTTTTT	CASSRQGLGTGELFF
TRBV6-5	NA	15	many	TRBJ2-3	TGTGCCAGCAGTTACTCTCCCAGAAGCACAGATACGCAGTATTTT	CASSYSPRSTDTQYF
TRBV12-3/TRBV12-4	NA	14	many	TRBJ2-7	TGTGCCAGCACCTTAAGTGAGGACAGCGCCAAGCAGTACTTC	CASTLSEDSAKQYF
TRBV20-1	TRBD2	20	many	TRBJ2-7	TGCAGTGCTAGATTACGAGGGACTAGCGGGAGGGCCCCTTGGGGAGGAGAGCAGTACTTC	CSARLRGTSGRAPWGGEQYF
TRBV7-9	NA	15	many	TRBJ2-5	TGTGCCAGCAGCTTATCGCCCGCTGGTCCCGAGACCCAGTACTTC	CASSLSPAGPETQYF
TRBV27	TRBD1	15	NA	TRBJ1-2	TGTGCCAGCACCGACCTAGGGGACAGGGGGCAGGGCTACACCTTC	CASTDLGDRGQGYTF
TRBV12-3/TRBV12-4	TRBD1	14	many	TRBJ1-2	TGTGCCAGCAGCCAGGACAGGGGGCTTTTAGGCTACACCTTC	CASSQDRGLLGYTF
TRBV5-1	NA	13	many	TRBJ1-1	TGCGCCAGCAGTGAGCAGGTGAACACTGAAGCTTTCTTT	CASSEQVNTEAFF
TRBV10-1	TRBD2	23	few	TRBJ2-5	TGCGCCAGCAGGTTTTCTGTGGAACTAGCGGGAGTTCAGGATCTCGGGTACCAAGAGACCCAGTACTTC	CASRFSVELAGVQDLGYQETQYF
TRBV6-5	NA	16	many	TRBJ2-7	TGTGCCAGCAGACGTCTCGGGTTTATCTCGATGTACGAGCAGTACTTC	CASRRLGFISMYEQYF
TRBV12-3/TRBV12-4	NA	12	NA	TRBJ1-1	TGTGCCAGCAGGATTGCCGACAGGTTGGCTTTCTTT	CASRIADRLAFF
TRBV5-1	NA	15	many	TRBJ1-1	TGCGCCAGCAGCTTGTACGGGGGACAGAACACTGAAGCTTTCTTT	CASSLYGGQNTEAFF
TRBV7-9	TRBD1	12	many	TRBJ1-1	TGTGCCAGCAGCCCAAGGACAGGCGGTGCTTTCTTT	CASSPRTGGAFF
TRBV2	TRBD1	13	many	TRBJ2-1	TGTGCCAGCGGGACAGCCCCCTACAATGAGCAGTTCTTC	CASGTAPYNEQFF
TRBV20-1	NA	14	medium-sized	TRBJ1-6	TGCAGTGCTATAGTCGGGGTGGGAAATTCACCCCTCCACTTT	CSAIVGVGNSPLHF
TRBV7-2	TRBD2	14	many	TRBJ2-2	TGTGCCAGCGGGGGACTAGATTACACCGGGGAGCTGTTTTTT	CASGGLDYTGELFF
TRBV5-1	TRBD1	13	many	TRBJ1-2	TGCGCCAGCAGCTACGACAGGGGAAGTGGCTACACCTTC	CASSYDRGSGYTF
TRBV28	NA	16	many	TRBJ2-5	TGTGCCAGCAGTTTAGGGTCCCCAGGGAACGAGGAGACCCAGTACTTC	CASSLGSPGNEETQYF
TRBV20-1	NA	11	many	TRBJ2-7	TGCAGTGCTGCTACTTTGGGGGAGCAGTACTTC	CSAATLGEQYF
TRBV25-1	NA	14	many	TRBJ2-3	TGTGCCAGCAGTGAGAATTCCGGGACAGATACGCAGTATTTT	CASSENSGTDTQYF
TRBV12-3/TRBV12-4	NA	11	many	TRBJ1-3	TGTGCCAGCAGCGACGGAAACACCATATATTTT	CASSDGNTIYF
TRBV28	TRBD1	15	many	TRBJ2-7	TGTGCCAGCAGTTTATCGGCAGGGGGCTATTACGAGCAGTACTTC	CASSLSAGGYYEQYF
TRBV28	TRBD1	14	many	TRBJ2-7	TGTGCCAGCAGCGGGACAGTAAAAACCTACGAGCAGTACTTC	CASSGTVKTYEQYF
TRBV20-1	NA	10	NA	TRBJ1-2	TGCAGTGCATCCCGGGGTGGCTACACCTTC	CSASRGGYTF
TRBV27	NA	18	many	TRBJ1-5	TGTGCCAGCGGCCCAGCCGACACTTACGGGAAGATGATCCAGCCCCAGCATTTT	CASGPADTYGKMIQPQHF